The source of this TCR beta chain is a study of cytomegalovirus exposure and HLA in healthy donors. Note on this clone: Antigen specificity is unknown.

In the PCR, 60 Vbeta and 13 Jbeta primers were used. The data were produced by immunoSEQ multiplex PCR, yet TCRdb's version contains in-frame clones alone and is incomplete. The table includes about 160,000 clones, more than 75% detected once. Whole-study findings and limits: Further analysis was carried out later, and it showed several of the most significant clusters appearing linked to common viral pathogens.

The receptor was isolated from a girl aged 10 to 17 in good health and CMV-seropositive. Material for sequencing was PBMCs.

The CDR3 is CASRELTGNQPQHF. CDR3 DNA sequence: TGTGCCAGCAGGGAATTGACAGGGAACCAGCCCCAGCATTTT. J is TRBJ1-5 and V is TRBV28; 7 nucleotides line up with TRBD1. The CDR3 is 14 residues long. The germline V gene encodes CDR1 MDHEN and CDR2 SYDVKM. The trim removed 6 bases at V and 7 bases at J, leaving 9 bases unmatched.